This T cell receptor (beta chain) is drawn from a study of T cell repertoires in cytomegalovirus infection. Study-wide context: Recently described HLA-C-restricted plus well-studied HLA-B-restricted CMV epitopes were used. Public TCR beta signature analysis indicated the presence of both CMV infection and matching HLA type.

Concerning this clonotype: Its antigen is undetermined.

Overall study results and limits: HLA-C-restricted CMV-specific TCR beta clonotypes were dominant in the ex vivo response. Using cumulative public TCR beta family frequency, the authors identified those who carried CMV together with the relevant HLA.

TCRdb reprocessed the reads with MiXCR, giving one entry per CDR3 protein. The sample consists of around 800,000 distinct CDR3 sequences, 32% of them appearing once. This TCR came from a human donor in good health (CMV status not recorded). Some clones in this sample may be carry-over from other donors' samples. Sequenced here: cultured CD8+ T cells from PBMCs, sampled from culture after CMV antigen stimulation.

CDR3 sequence: CASTRTYTGTTYEQYF. The CDR3 DNA follows: TGTGCCAGCACCAGAACGTATACAGGGACAACCTACGAGCAGTACTTC. This chain joins TRBV12-3 or TRBV12-4 and TRBJ2-7; tentatively, D is TRBD1 (6 bases). The length of the CDR3 is 16 residues. Trimming stripped 7 bases from V and 2 bases from J, with 21 bases between.